A single sample gave rise to the 26 T cell receptor beta chains below, sequenced in a study of immune heterogeneity within non-small cell lung tumors. With 32 V and 13 J primers, multiplex PCR amplified the TCR beta CDR3. MiXCR, run by TCRdb on the multiplex PCR reads, gives a single entry per CDR3 protein. The sample lists more than 9,000 distinct CDR3 sequences, 25% to 35% occurring once. Template material comprised bulk tumor genomic DNA at 600 ng per sample. In surgery, several biopsies were collected from each primary tumor at widely spaced sites. The patients were newly diagnosed with non-small cell lung cancer, had not been treated, and had curative surgery. Source material: lung tumor tissue. The source of these receptors is a woman aged 60-75 years with non-small cell lung cancer.

In regard to this clonotype: A read error is possible here, since a much larger clone lies one base away. The V call is TRBV18, the J call TRBJ1-5, with D unresolved. Germline V gene sequence: CDR1 KGHSH, CDR2 LQKENI. The V end lost 4 bases, the J end lost 4 bases, and 20 bases lay between the germline ends. This CDR3 contains 17 residues. The CDR3 coding sequence is TGTGCCAGCTCACGTGGTGGTCAGGCTTATAGAAATCAGCCCCAGCATTTT. Residues: CASSRGGQAYRNQPQHF.

The chain is built from TRBV9 and TRBJ2-1; TRBD2 matches 8 bases. Germline CDR1 and CDR2: SGDLS and YYNGEE. This CDR3 region has 14 residues. Losses at the gene ends were 3 bases for V and 5 bases for J; bases not matched to a gene: 4. The CDR3 region is CASSGLAGHNEQFF. CDR3 in DNA: TGTGCCAGCAGCGGATTAGCGGGACACAATGAGCAGTTCTTC.

This clonotype occurred a few times. The V and J genes are TRBV29-1 and TRBJ2-7; D not certain. The CDR3 runs to 12 residues. Between the trimmed V and J ends, which lost 2 bases and 2 bases, there was a span of 7 bases. Looked up from germline, CDR1 is SQVTM and CDR2 is ANQGSEA. CDR3 in DNA: TGCAGCGTTGAAACCCCCGCCTACGAGCAGTACTTC. It is translated as CSVETPAYEQYF.

The V and J genes are TRBV5-1 and TRBJ2-6, with 7 positions matching TRBD1. Unmatched junction bases numbered 5, after V lost 6 bases and J lost 2 bases. Germline V gene sequence: CDR1 SGHRS, CDR2 YFSETQ. This CDR3 contains 15 residues. The CDR3 sequence is CASTKGAPGANVLTF. The CDR3 bases are TGCGCCAGCACCAAGGGGGCGCCTGGGGCCAACGTCCTGACTTTC.

Comments on this clonotype: The junction shows a germline mismatch at one end, possibly a read error. J is TRBJ2-1 and V is TRBV20-1; D ambiguous. The CDR3 contains 12 residues. Germline V gene lookup returns CDR1 DFQATT and CDR2 SNEGSKA (reference sequence). CDR3 nucleotides: TGCAGTGCTATCCTAAATTACAATGAGCAGTCCTTC. Encoded protein: CSAILNYNEQSF.

Of note for this clonotype: Given a much more abundant clone one base away, this may be a read error. CDR3 residues: CASSPNRLHGYTF. CDR3 DNA sequence: TGTGCCAGCAGCCCTAACAGGCTACATGGCTACACCTTC. The rearrangement links TRBV16 to TRBJ1-2; tentatively, D is TRBD1 (5 bases). V lost 4 bases and J 6 bases, leaving 12 bases between the germline ends. In germline, CDR1 is KGHSY, CDR2 FQNENV. The CDR3 is 13 residues long.

Relative to its sample, this clonotype is medium-sized. V is TRBV19 and J is TRBJ2-7; a possible D gene is TRBD1 (6 bases). In germline, CDR1 is LNHDA, CDR2 SQIVND (reference sequence). The V gene lost 5 bases and the J gene lost 4 bases, with 12 bases spanning the gap. CDR3 length equals 13 residues. DNA for the CDR3: TGTGCCAGTAGTGGGACATTCGGGTACGAGCAGTACTTC. Encoded protein: CASSGTFGYEQYF.

This clonotype qualifies as medium-sized. This chain uses TRBV30 with TRBJ1-3, with D hard to call. The CDR3 extends over 14 amino acids. Trimming stripped 4 bases from V and 0 bases from J, with 10 bases between. In germline, CDR1 is GTSNPN, CDR2 SVGIG (reference sequence). The CDR3, as DNA: TGTGCCTGGACACGGGATCCCTCTGGAAACACCATATATTTT. It specifies CAWTRDPSGNTIYF.

This clonotype is labeled medium-sized (0.01 to 0.1%). CDR3 DNA: TGCGCCAGCAGGGAGGGAGACACAGATACGCAGTATTTT. As protein: CASREGDTDTQYF. The chain has TRBV5-1 and TRBJ2-3, with TRBD2 as a possible D gene (6 bases). CDR1 is SGHRS and CDR2 is YFSETQ in the germline V gene. CDR3 length: 13 residues. The V gene lost 5 bases and the J gene lost 2 bases, with 9 bases spanning the gap. The variable domain in full, with the rest retrieved from reference TRBV5-1 and TRBJ2-3, is KAGVTQTPRYLIKTRGQQVTLSCSPISGHRSVSWYQQTPGQGLQFLFEYFSETQRNKGNFPGRFSGRQFSNSRSEMNVSTLELGDSALYLCASREGDTDTQYFGPGTRLTVL.

This CDR3 is CASSLDLGPEPTDTQYF. The CDR3 DNA sequence: TGTGCCAGCAGCTTAGATCTTGGGCCGGAGCCCACAGATACGCAGTATTTT. The gene calls are TRBV11-2 and TRBJ2-3; D gene unclear. Trimming removed 0 bases at V and 2 bases at J, with 15 bases between. From germline, CDR1 is SGHAT and CDR2 FQNNGV. The CDR3 contains 17 residues. Combining the CDR3 with reference TRBV11-2 and TRBJ2-3 gives the whole variable domain EAGVAQSPRYKIIEKRQSVAFWCNPISGHATLYWYQQILGQGPKLLIQFQNNGVVDDSQLPKDRFSAERLKGVDSTLKIQPAKLEDSAVYLCASSLDLGPEPTDTQYFGPGTRLTVL.

Comments on this clonotype: At one boundary the junction diverges from the germline segment, which might be a read error. The rearrangement links TRBV5-6 to TRBJ2-7; D is possibly TRBD2 (5 bases). The CDR3 runs 15 residues. The germline CDR1 and CDR2 sequences are SGHDT and YYEEEE. The CDR3 bases are TGTTCCAGCAGCTTGTCCGTGGGGAGTTTCTACGAGCAGTACTTC. This translates into CSSSLSVGSFYEQYF.

This clonotype was detected a few times. The chain recombines TRBV20-1 with TRBJ2-7, with TRBD1 identical over 8 bases. V shed 3 bases, J shed 6 bases, and the junction held 10 bases outside the gene matches. Germline V gives CDR1 DFQATT, CDR2 SNEGSKA (reference sequence). The length of the CDR3 is 14 residues. The CDR3 coding sequence is TGCAGTGCTAGCGCGGACAGGGAATACTTCGAGCAGTACTTC. Its protein is CSASADREYFEQYF.

The table lists this clonotype with many counts. The J gene is TRBJ2-3, the V gene TRBV7-3, with 13 nucleotides matching TRBD2. With 5 bases clipped from V and 2 bases from J, the junction kept 1 base outside the gene matches. Germline CDR1 and CDR2: SGHTA and FQGTGA. The CDR3 has 15 amino acids. The CDR3 is CASSTSGRATDTQYF. In nucleotides, the CDR3 is TGTGCCAGCAGCACTAGCGGGAGGGCCACAGATACGCAGTATTTT.

This clonotype was observed many times. CDR3 DNA: TGTGCCAGCAGTGAAGTCGGGACCGTCGAAAAACTGTTTTTT. The encoded protein is CASSEVGTVEKLFF. The chain links TRBV6-1 to TRBJ1-4; weak D call: TRBD1 (5 bases). Between the trimmed V and J ends, which lost 1 base and 8 bases, there was a span of 11 bases. Per germline, CDR1 MNHNS and CDR2 SASEGT. The CDR3 contains 14 residues.

The sample holds a few counts of this clonotype. The chain uses TRBV11-2 and TRBJ2-4, with D perhaps TRBD2 (7 bases). CDR1 and CDR2 from the germline V gene are SGHAT and FQNNGV. Trimming cost V 2 bases and J 7 bases, with 12 bases left between them. The CDR3 consists of 14 residues. CDR3: CASSLLGGGNIQYF. The CDR3 coding sequence is TGTGCCAGCAGCTTATTAGGGGGGGGGAACATTCAGTACTTC.

There are a few counts of this clonotype. The chain links TRBV24-1 to TRBJ2-7; 7 positions agree with TRBD1. After removal of 4 bases from V and 6 bases from J, the junction contained 11 bases not matched to a gene. Per the germline V gene, CDR1 is KGHDR and CDR2 is SFDVKD. The CDR3 is 15 residues long. CDR3 bases: TGTGCCACCAGTGACCCCGGACAGGAATCGGGCGAGCAGTACTTC. It codes for CATSDPGQESGEQYF.

This clonotype has a handful of counts. This rearrangement joins TRBV30 to TRBJ2-1; D is perhaps TRBD2 (6 bases). Germline V gives CDR1 GTSNPN, CDR2 SVGIG (reference sequence). V lost 5 bases, J lost 13 bases, and 18 bases lay in between. CDR3 length: 12 residues. CDR3 sequence (DNA): TGTGCCTGGGGGGGGACGCAACGAATTCAGTTCTTC. It codes for CAWGGTQRIQFF.

This clonotype appeared a single time. V and J are TRBV19 and TRBJ2-3; D may be TRBD1 (5 bases). CDR1 and CDR2 (germline): LNHDA, SQIVND (reference sequence). Deletions cut 8 bases from V and 5 bases from J, with 14 bases between. This CDR3 is 13 amino acids long. In DNA, the CDR3 is TGTGCCAGTTCCCAGGGATACAGAGATACGCAGTATTTT. This translates into CASSQGYRDTQYF.

In its sample, this clonotype ranks as medium-sized. The chain joins TRBV2 to TRBJ2-7, with TRBD1 matching 7 bases. J lost 2 bases, V lost 4 bases, and 11 bases had no gene match. CDR1 is SNHLY and CDR2 is FYNNEI in the germline V gene. This CDR3 region has 16 residues. CDR3 amino acids: CASSADRTGSPYEQYF. DNA of the CDR3: TGTGCCAGCAGTGCAGACAGGACAGGCTCCCCCTACGAGCAGTACTTC.

By proportion, this clonotype is medium-sized. The chain links TRBV7-9 to TRBJ1-6, with TRBD1 as a possible D gene (5 bases). CDR3 length: 16 amino acids. V lost 1 base and J lost 6, with 13 bases in between. Germline CDR1 SEHNR, CDR2 FQNEAQ (reference sequence). The CDR3 DNA is TGTGCCAGCAGCTTAGGAGAGAGGACACCTAATTCACCCCTCCACTTT. This codes for CASSLGERTPNSPLHF.

This clonotype has at least ten counts. This rearrangement joins TRBV19 to TRBJ1-5; 8 bases are shared with TRBD1. The CDR3 is 14 residues long. With 10 bases clipped from V and 1 base from J, the junction kept 6 bases outside the gene matches. Germline V gene sequence: CDR1 LNHDA, CDR2 SQIVND (reference sequence). CDR3 residues: CATRQGTSNQPQHF. The CDR3 region has the DNA TGTGCCACTCGACAGGGGACAAGCAATCAGCCCCAGCATTTT.

This clonotype is medium-sized. The chain recombines TRBV12-3 or TRBV12-4 with TRBJ1-1; TRBD1 aligns across 8 bases. The CDR3 runs to 13 residues. Germline trimming cut 8 bases from V and 3 bases from J; bases unmatched to any gene: 5. CDR3 sequence: CASRQGSYTEAFF. In nucleotides, the CDR3 is TGTGCCAGCCGACAGGGGTCCTACACTGAAGCTTTCTTT.

This clonotype was seen at least ten times. The chain carries TRBV7-3 and TRBJ2-3; D possibly corresponds to TRBD2 (6 bases). From germline, CDR1 is SGHTA and CDR2 FQGTGA. V was clipped by 5 bases and J by 1 base, with 13 bases between them. This CDR3 spans 15 amino acids. DNA for the CDR3: TGTGCCAGCAGCCTTAGGGCTAGCGGCACAGATACGCAGTATTTT. This gives the protein CASSLRASGTDTQYF.

The chain links TRBV28 to TRBJ2-5; 11 bases fit TRBD2. The last part of the DNA fits TRBJ2-1 better; the J call may be wrong. The germline V gene encodes CDR1 MDHEN and CDR2 SYDVKM. The CDR3 runs to 16 residues. The CDR3 DNA follows: TGTGCCAGCAGTTTTAGCGGGAGGGCCTTCGACAATGAGCAGTTCTTC. The encoded protein is CASSFSGRAFDNEQFF.

By frequency in the sample, this clonotype is medium-sized. The chain uses TRBV30 and TRBJ1-3; D call uncertain. The V end was cut by 3 bases, the J end by 1 base, with 7 bases between. The CDR3 is 13 amino acids. From germline, CDR1 is GTSNPN and CDR2 SVGIG (reference sequence). CDR3 protein: CAWRELSGNTIYF. The CDR3 DNA follows: TGTGCCTGGAGGGAACTTTCTGGAAACACCATATATTTT.

In its sample, this clonotype was seen once. A much larger clone sits a single nucleotide away, making a read error possible. This chain joins TRBV6-4 and TRBJ1-2, with a weak D call TRBD1 (6 bases). The V gene's germline CDR1 is MRHNA and CDR2 SNTAGT. V lost 6 bases to trimming and J lost 6 bases, with 17 bases between them. The CDR3 has 14 amino acids. The CDR3 coding sequence is TGTGCCAGCAGCCCCACGGGGGCCGGCCATGGCTACACCTTC. The encoded protein is CASSPTGAGHGYTF.